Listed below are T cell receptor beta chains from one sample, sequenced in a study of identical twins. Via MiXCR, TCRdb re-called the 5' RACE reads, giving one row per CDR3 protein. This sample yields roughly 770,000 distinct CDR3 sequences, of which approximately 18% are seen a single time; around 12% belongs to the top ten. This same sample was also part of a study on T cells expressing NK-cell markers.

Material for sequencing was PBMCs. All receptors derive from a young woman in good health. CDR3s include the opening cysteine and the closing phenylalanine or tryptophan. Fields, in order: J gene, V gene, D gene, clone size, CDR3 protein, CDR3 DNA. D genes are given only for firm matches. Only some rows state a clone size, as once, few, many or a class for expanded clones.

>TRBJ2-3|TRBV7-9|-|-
CASSWPGVKGTDTQYF
TGTGCCAGCAGCTGGCCCGGGGTGAAAGGCACAGATACGCAGTATTTT
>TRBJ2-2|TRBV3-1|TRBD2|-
CASSQFNSGSTTGELFF
TGTGCCAGCAGCCAATTCAATAGCGGGAGCACCACCGGGGAGCTGTTTTTT
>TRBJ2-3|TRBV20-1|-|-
CTPWGGQTDTQYF
TGCACCCCCTGGGGGGGCCAAACAGATACGCAGTATTTT
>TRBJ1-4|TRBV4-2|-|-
CASSQENYRVHATNEKLFF
TGTGCCAGCAGCCAAGAAAACTACAGGGTTCATGCAACTAATGAAAAACTGTTTTTT
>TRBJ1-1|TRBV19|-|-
CASSMRYQEAFF
TGTGCCAGTAGTATGAGGTACCAAGAAGCTTTCTTT
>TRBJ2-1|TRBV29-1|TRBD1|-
CSASYRGPHNEQFF
TGCAGCGCCTCATACAGGGGGCCCCACAATGAGCAGTTCTTC
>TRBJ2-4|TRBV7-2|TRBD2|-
CASGGLGLAKNIQYF
TGTGCCAGCGGAGGACTAGGACTAGCCAAAAACATTCAGTACTTC
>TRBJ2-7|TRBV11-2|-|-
CASSPHEEQYF
TGTGCCAGCAGCCCCCATGAGGAGCAGTACTTC
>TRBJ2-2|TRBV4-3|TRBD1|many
CASSQLGDRGTGELFF
TGCGCCAGCAGCCAATTGGGGGACAGGGGTACCGGGGAGCTGTTTTTT
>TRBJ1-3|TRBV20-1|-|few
CSARRGAGNTIYF
TGCAGTGCTAGGCGGGGAGCTGGAAACACCATATATTTT
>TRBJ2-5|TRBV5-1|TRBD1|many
CASRDRVQETQYF
TGCGCCAGCAGAGACAGGGTCCAAGAGACCCAGTACTTC
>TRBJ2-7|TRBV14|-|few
CASSPAGGPGTYEQYF
TGTGCCAGCAGCCCTGCCGGGGGCCCGGGGACCTACGAGCAGTACTTC
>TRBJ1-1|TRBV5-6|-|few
CASSLDQNTEAFF
TGTGCCAGCAGCTTGGACCAGAACACTGAAGCTTTCTTT
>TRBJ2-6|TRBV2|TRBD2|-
CASRLRVAGPGANVLTF
TGTGCCAGCAGGCTACGAGTAGCGGGTCCCGGGGCCAACGTCCTGACTTTC
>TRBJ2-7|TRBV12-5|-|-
CASGLVRVEVHEQYF
TGTGCTAGTGGTTTGGTACGCGTGGAAGTCCACGAGCAGTACTTC
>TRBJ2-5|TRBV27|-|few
CASSPGGRGETQYF
TGTGCCAGCAGTCCGGGTGGAAGAGGAGAGACCCAGTACTTC
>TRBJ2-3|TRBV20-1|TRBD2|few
CSATAIAGVLDTQYF
TGCAGTGCAACCGCGATAGCGGGAGTTTTGGATACGCAGTATTTT
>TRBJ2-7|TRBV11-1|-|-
CASSSPISGLRESYEQYF
TGTGCCAGCAGCTCCCCCATTAGCGGCCTCCGTGAGAGCTACGAGCAGTACTTC
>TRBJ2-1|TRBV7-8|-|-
CASSPKLAGDNEQFF
TGTGCCAGCAGCCCAAAGCTGGCAGGGGACAATGAGCAGTTCTTC
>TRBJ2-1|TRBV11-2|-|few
CASGSGVSYNEQFF
TGTGCCAGCGGTTCGGGGGTTTCCTACAATGAGCAGTTCTTC
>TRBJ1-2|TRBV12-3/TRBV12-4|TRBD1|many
CASTPTGGGGYTF
TGTGCCAGCACCCCAACAGGGGGCGGCGGCTACACCTTC
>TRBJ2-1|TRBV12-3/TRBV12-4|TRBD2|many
CASSLALMGSSGLAGGNKQFF
TGTGCCAGCAGTTTAGCGCTTATGGGATCGTCGGGACTAGCGGGAGGGAATAAGCAGTTCTTC
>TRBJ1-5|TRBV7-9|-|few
CASSLGTPNQPQHF
TGTGCCAGCAGCTTAGGAACTCCGAATCAGCCCCAGCATTTT
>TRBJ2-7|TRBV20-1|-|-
CSAATDYEQYF
TGCAGTGCAGCGACAGACTACGAGCAGTACTTC
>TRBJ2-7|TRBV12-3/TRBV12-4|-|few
CASSLDGGETYEQYF
TGTGCCAGCAGTTTGGATGGCGGGGAGACCTACGAGCAGTACTTC
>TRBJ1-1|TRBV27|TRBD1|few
CASRNRDRGSEAFF
TGTGCCAGCAGAAACCGGGACAGGGGTTCTGAAGCTTTCTTT
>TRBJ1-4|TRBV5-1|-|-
CASSLVTTNEKLFF
TGCGCCAGCAGCTTGGTTACAACTAATGAAAAACTGTTTTTT
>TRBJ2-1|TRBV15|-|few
CATSRDIRNEQFF
TGTGCCACCAGCAGAGATATAAGGAATGAGCAGTTCTTC
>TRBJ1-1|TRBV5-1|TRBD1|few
CASSLGQGRRTEAFF
TGCGCCAGCAGCCTCGGACAGGGCCGTAGGACTGAAGCTTTCTTT
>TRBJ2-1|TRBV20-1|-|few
CSACKGRYNEQFF
TGCAGTGCTTGTAAGGGACGGTACAATGAGCAGTTCTTC
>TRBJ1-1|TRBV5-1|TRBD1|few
CASSLDPVGQGYEAFF
TGCGCCAGCAGCTTGGACCCCGTGGGACAGGGCTATGAAGCTTTCTTT